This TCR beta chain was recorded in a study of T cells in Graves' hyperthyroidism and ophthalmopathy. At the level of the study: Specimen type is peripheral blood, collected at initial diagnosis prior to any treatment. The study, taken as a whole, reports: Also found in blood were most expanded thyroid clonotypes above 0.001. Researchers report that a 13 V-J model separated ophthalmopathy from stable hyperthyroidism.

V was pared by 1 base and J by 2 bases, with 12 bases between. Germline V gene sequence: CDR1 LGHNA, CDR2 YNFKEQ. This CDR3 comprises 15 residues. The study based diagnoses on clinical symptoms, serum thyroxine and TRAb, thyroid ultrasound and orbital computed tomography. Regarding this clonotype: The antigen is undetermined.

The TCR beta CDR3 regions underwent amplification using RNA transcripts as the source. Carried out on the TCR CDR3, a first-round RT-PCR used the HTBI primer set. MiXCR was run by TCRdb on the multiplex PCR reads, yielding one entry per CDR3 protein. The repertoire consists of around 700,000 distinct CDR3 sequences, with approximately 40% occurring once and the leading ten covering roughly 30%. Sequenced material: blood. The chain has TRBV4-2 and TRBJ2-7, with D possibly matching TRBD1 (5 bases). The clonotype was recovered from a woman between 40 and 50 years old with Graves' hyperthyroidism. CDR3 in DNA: TGTGCCAGCAGCCAAGGAGATACAGGTACCTACGAGCAGTACTTC. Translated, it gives CASSQGDTGTYEQYF.